This T cell receptor beta chain derives from a study of blood T cell repertoires in COVID-19. Overall study: The origin of the acute and convalescent COVID-19 samples was the United States, Italy and Spain. Sample material is recorded as cDNA or gDNA derived from T cells, B-cell-depleted T cells, or PBMCs.

In the original analysis: Reference gene primer amplification yielded estimated nucleated cell counts. Assay: immunoSEQ multiplex PCR; the TCRdb copy retains only in-frame clones and omits some. V and J calls and clone size are copied from that table; D and trimming were computed from the DNA. The sample consists of over 200,000 clones, around 88% of them appearing once. This CDR3 has 13 residues. V was cut by 1 base and J by 15 bases, with 16 bases left in between. V usage is TRBV12-3 or TRBV12-4 and J usage is TRBJ2-1; the D gene is possibly TRBD2 (5 bases). This TCR came from a woman in her 50s with acute or convalescent COVID-19. Source material: peripheral blood. CDR3 coding DNA: TGTGCCAGCAGTTTAGACCTTCGGACTCCCCGGTTCTTC. Translating gives CASSLDLRTPRFF.